This TCR beta chain was profiled in a study of shared clonotypes between healthy human individuals. This CDR3 spans 10 amino acids. Germline V gene sequence: CDR1 SNHLY, CDR2 FYNNEI. V was clipped by 6 bases and J by 4 bases, with 4 bases between them. CD45RO-negative, CCR7-positively selected cells formed the naive CD8 fraction, excluding terminally differentiated effector memory CD45RA+ cells. All donors qualified as healthy HIV-negative adults and had experienced no recent acute infections or vaccinations. A remark on this clone: Other DNA sequences in the same sample also yield this CDR3.

Some clones are missing from TCRdb's copy, which holds only in-frame ones; the method was immunoSEQ multiplex PCR. This sample has about 2 million clones, with over 85% found just once. The chain couples TRBV2 to TRBJ2-7; D gene uncertain. Input material: naive CD8+ T cells sorted from blood. This receptor was obtained from a man younger than 35 in good health. The CDR3 sequence is CASREYEQYF. The CDR3 bases are TGTGCCAGCAGGGAATACGAGCAGTACTTC.